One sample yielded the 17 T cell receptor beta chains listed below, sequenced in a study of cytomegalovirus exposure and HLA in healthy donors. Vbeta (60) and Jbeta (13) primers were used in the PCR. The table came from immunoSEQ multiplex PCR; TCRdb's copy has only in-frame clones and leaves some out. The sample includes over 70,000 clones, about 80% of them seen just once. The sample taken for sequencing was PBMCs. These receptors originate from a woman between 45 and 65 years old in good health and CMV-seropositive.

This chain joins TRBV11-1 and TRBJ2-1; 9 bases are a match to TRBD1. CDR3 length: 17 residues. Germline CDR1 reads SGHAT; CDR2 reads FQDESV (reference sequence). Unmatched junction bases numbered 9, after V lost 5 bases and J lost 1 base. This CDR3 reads CASSPDRGLRSYNEQFF. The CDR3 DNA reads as TGTGCCAGCAGCCCCGACAGGGGGTTACGGTCCTACAATGAGCAGTTCTTC. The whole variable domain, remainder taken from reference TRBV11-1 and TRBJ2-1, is EAEVAQSPRYKITEKSQAVAFWCDPISGHATLYWYRQILGQGPELLVQFQDESVVDDSQLPKDRFSAERLKGVDSTLKIQPAELGDSAMYLCASSPDRGLRSYNEQFFGPGTRLTVL.

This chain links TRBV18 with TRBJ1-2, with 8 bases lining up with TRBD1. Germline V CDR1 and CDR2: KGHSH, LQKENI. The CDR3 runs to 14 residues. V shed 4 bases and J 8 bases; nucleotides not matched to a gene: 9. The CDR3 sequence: CASSQAGTGGGYTF. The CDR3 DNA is TGTGCCAGCTCACAGGCCGGGACAGGAGGAGGCTACACCTTC.

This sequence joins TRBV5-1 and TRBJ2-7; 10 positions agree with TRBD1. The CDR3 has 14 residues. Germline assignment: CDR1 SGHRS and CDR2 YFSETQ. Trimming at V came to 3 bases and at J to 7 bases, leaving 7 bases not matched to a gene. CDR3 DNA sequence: TGCGCCAGCAGCTCGGGACAGGGGAATGGAGAGCAGTACTTC. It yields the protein CASSSGQGNGEQYF.

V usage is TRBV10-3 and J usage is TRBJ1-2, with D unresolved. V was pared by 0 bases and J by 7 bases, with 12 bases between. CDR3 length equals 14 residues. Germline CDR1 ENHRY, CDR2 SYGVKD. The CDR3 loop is CAISESFGERGYTF. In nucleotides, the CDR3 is TGTGCCATCAGTGAGTCGTTTGGGGAGCGTGGCTACACCTTC.

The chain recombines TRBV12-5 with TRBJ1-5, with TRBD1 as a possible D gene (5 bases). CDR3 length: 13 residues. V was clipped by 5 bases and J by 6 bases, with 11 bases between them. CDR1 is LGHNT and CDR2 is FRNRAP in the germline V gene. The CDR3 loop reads CASGEQALQPQHF. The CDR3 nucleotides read TGTGCTAGTGGTGAACAGGCCCTTCAGCCCCAGCATTTT.

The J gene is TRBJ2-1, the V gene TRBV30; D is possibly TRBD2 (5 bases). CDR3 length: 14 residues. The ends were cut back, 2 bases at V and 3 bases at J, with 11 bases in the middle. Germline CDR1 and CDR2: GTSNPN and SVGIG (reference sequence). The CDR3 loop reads CAWSRGSSYNEQFF. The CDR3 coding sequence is TGTGCCTGGAGTCGAGGGAGTAGCTACAATGAGCAGTTCTTC. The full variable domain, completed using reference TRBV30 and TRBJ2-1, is SQTIHQWPATLVQPVGSPLSLECTVEGTSNPNLYWYRQAAGRGLQLLFYSVGIGQISSEVPQNLSASRPQDRQFILSSKKLLLSDSGFYLCAWSRGSSYNEQFFGPGTRLTVL.

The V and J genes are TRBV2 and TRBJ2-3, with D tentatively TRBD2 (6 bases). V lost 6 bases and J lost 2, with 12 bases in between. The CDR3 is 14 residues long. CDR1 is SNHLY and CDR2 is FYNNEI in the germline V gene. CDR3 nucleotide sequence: TGTGCCAGCAGGGACTACCCCTCCACAGATACGCAGTATTTT. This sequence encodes CASRDYPSTDTQYF.

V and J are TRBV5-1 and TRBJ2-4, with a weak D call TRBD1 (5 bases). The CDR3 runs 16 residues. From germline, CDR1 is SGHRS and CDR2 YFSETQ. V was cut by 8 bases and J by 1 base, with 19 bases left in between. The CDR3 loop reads CARRRQGKGAKNIQYF. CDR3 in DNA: TGCGCCAGGCGACGTCAGGGAAAGGGGGCCAAAAACATTCAGTACTTC.

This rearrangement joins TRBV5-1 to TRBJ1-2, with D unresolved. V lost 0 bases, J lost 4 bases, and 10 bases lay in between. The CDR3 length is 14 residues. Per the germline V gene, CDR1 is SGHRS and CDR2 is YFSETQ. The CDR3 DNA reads TGCGCCAGCAGCTTGGCGATCACCGGCTATGGCTACACCTTC. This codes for CASSLAITGYGYTF.

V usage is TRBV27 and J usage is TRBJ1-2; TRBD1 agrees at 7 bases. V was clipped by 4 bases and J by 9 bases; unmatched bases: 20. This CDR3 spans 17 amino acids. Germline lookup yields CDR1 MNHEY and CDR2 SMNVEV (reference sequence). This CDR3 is CASSSVAGGGGVASYTF. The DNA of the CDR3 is TGTGCCAGCAGTTCAGTGGCAGGGGGAGGTGGAGTGGCCAGCTACACCTTC.

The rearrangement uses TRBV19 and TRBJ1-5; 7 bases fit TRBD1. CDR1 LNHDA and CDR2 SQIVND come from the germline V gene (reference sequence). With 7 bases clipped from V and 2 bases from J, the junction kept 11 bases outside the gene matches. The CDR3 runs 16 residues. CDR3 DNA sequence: TGTGCCAGTAATGGCCTCATAGGACAGGGCAATCAGCCCCAGCATTTT. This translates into CASNGLIGQGNQPQHF.

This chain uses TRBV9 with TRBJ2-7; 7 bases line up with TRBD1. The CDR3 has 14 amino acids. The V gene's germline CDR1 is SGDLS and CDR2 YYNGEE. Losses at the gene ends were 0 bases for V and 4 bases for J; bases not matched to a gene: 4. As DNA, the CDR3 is TGTGCCAGCAGCGTAGGATGGGACAGATACGAGCAGTACTTC. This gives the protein CASSVGWDRYEQYF.

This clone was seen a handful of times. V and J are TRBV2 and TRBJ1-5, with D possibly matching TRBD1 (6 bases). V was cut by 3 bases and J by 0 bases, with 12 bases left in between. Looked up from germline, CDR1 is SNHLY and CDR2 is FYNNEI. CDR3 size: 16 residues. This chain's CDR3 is CASSDAQGYSNQPQHF. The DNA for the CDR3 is TGTGCCAGCAGTGACGCGCAGGGGTATAGCAATCAGCCCCAGCATTTT. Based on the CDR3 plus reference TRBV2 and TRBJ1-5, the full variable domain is EPEVTQTPSHQVTQMGQEVILRCVPISNHLYFYWYRQILGQKVEFLVSFYNNEISEKSEIFDDQFSVERPDGSNFTLKIRSTKLEDSAMYFCASSDAQGYSNQPQHFGDGTRLSIL.

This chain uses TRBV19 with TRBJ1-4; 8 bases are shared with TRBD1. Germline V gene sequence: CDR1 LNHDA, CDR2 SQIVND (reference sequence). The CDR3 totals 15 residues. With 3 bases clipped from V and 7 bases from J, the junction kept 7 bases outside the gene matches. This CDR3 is CASSIRQGIIEKLFF. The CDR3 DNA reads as TGTGCCAGTAGTATCCGACAGGGGATAATTGAAAAACTGTTTTTT. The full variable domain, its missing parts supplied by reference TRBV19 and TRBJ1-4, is DGGITQSPKYLFRKEGQNVTLSCEQNLNHDAMYWYRQDPGQGLRLIYYSQIVNDFQKGDIAEGYSVSREKKESFPLTVTSAQKNPTAFYLCASSIRQGIIEKLFFGSGTQLSVL.

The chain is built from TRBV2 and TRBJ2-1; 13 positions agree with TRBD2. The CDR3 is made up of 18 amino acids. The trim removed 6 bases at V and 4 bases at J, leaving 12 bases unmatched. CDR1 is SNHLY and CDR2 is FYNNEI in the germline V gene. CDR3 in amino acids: CASSSPGTSGEAYNEQFF. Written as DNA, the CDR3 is TGTGCCAGCAGCTCCCCCGGGACTAGCGGGGAAGCGTACAATGAGCAGTTCTTC.

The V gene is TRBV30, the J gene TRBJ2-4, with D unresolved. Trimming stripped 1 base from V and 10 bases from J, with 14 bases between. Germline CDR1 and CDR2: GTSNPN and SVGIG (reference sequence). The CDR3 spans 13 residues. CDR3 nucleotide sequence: TGTGCCTGGAGTGACACCCCCTTCGGGATTCAGTACTTC. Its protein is CAWSDTPFGIQYF.

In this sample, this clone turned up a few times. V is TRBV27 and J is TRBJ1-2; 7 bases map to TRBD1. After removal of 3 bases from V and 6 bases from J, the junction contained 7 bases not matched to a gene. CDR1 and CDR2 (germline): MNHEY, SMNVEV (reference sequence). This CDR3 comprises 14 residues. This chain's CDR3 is CASSFLGQAHGYTF. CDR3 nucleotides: TGTGCCAGCAGTTTTCTAGGACAGGCGCATGGCTACACCTTC.